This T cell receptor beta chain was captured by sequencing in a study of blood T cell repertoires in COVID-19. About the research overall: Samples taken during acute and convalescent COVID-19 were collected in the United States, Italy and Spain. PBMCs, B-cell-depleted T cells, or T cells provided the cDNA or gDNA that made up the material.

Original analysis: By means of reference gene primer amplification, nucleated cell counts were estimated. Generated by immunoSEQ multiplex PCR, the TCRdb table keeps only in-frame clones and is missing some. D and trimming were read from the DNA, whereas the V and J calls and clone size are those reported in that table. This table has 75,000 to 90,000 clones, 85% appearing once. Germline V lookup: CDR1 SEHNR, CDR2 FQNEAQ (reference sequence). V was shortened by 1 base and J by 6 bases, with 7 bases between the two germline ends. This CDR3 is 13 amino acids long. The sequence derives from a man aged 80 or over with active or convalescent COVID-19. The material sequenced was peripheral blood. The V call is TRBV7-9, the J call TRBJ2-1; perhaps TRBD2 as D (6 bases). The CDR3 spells CASSLGGVNEQFF. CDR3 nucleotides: TGTGCCAGCAGCTTAGGGGGGGTCAATGAGCAGTTCTTC.